The 23 T cell receptor beta chains presented below share a single source sample, sequenced in a study of blood T cell repertoires in COVID-19. Generated by immunoSEQ multiplex PCR, the TCRdb table keeps only in-frame clones and is missing some. In the table there are more than 12,000 clones, about 89% of which are singletons. The sample was peripheral blood. These receptors originate from a human donor in a cohort sampled during active COVID-19.

The rearrangement links TRBV11-3 to TRBJ2-5, with TRBD1 identical over 10 bases. There are 15 residues in the CDR3. Germline-derived CDR1 and CDR2 are SGHNT and YENEEA. V lost 3 bases, J lost 4 bases, and 5 bases stayed unmatched. CDR3 DNA: TGTGCCAGCAGCTTGGGGACAGGGGCGGGAGAGACCCAGTACTTC. Its translation is CASSLGTGAGETQYF. The whole variable domain, remainder taken from reference TRBV11-3 and TRBJ2-5, is EAGVVQSPRYKIIEKKQPVAFWCNPISGHNTLYWYLQNLGQGPELLIRYENEEAVDDSQLPKDRFSAERLKGVDSTLKIQPAELGDSAVYLCASSLGTGAGETQYFGPGTRLLVL.

This clone has just a few counts. DNA for the CDR3: TGTGCCAGCAGTTACCGGGTGGAAGAGACCCAGTACTTC. It translates to CASSYRVEETQYF. The genes are TRBV6-5 and TRBJ2-5; D gene uncertain. The CDR3 has 13 amino acids. CDR1 and CDR2 from the germline V gene are MNHEY and SVGAGI. The V end lost 2 bases, the J end lost 3 bases, and 7 bases lay between the germline ends.

The J gene is TRBJ1-2, the V gene TRBV30; a weak D match, TRBD1 (5 bases). V was clipped by 5 bases and J by 7 bases, with 17 bases between them. This CDR3 has 13 amino acids. CDR1 and CDR2 (germline): GTSNPN, SVGIG (reference sequence). CDR3 loop: CAWGTGGPGGYTF. The CDR3 DNA is TGTGCCTGGGGGACCGGCGGCCCGGGTGGCTACACCTTC.

The chain carries TRBV3-1 (or the pseudogene TRBV3-2) and TRBJ2-7, with 8 bases lining up with TRBD1. The germline V gene has CDR1 LGHDT and CDR2 YNNKEL (reference sequence). After removal of 5 bases from V and 6 bases from J, the junction contained 12 bases not matched to a gene. This CDR3 has 15 residues. DNA for the CDR3: TGTGCCAGCAGCTCGGACAGGGAAATATCGGGCGAGCAGTACTTC. Amino acid sequence: CASSSDREISGEQYF.

The gene calls are TRBV3-1 (or the pseudogene TRBV3-2) and TRBJ2-1; maybe TRBD1 (6 bases). The germline V gene has CDR1 LGHDT and CDR2 YNNKEL (reference sequence). Trimming pared 4 bases from V and 2 bases from J, leaving 9 bases between. This CDR3 spans 14 amino acids. The CDR3 region is CASSLAGAYNEQFF. As DNA, the CDR3 is TGTGCCAGCAGCCTGGCAGGGGCCTACAATGAGCAGTTCTTC.

In this sample, this clone turned up once. The chain links TRBV7-2 to TRBJ2-7; 10 positions agree with TRBD2. With 8 bases clipped from V and 2 bases from J, the junction kept 6 bases outside the gene matches. The V gene's germline CDR1 is SGHTA and CDR2 FQGNSA. This CDR3 is built from 14 residues. The DNA for the CDR3 is TGTGCCAGCTCTAGCGGGGGAACCGCCTACGAGCAGTACTTC. It codes for CASSSGGTAYEQYF.

This sequence joins TRBV14 and TRBJ2-5; 8 nucleotides align to TRBD1. From germline, CDR1 is SGHDN and CDR2 FVKESK. The CDR3 totals 16 residues. V was pared by 2 bases and J by 4 bases, with 9 bases of the junction left unmatched. DNA of the CDR3: TGTGCCAGCAGCCAACAGGGGGCTCAGGGTGGAGAGACCCAGTACTTC. Translating gives CASSQQGAQGGETQYF.

This chain's CDR3 is CASSIGGVYSNQPQHF. CDR3 sequence (DNA): TGTGCCAGTAGTATTGGGGGGGTCTATAGCAATCAGCCCCAGCATTTT. This sequence joins TRBV19 and TRBJ1-5; D is possibly TRBD1 (5 bases). The CDR3 totals 16 residues. The V end was cut by 3 bases, the J end by 0 bases, with 12 bases between. Germline V CDR1 and CDR2: LNHDA, SQIVND (reference sequence).

J is TRBJ1-2 and V is TRBV19; D is unclear. This CDR3 contains 15 residues. V lost 7 bases and J 0 bases, leaving 15 bases between the germline ends. Per the germline V gene, CDR1 is LNHDA and CDR2 is SQIVND (reference sequence). CDR3 coding DNA: TGTGCCAGTACTTCCTCGGAGGTAGCTAACTATGGCTACACCTTC. The encoded protein is CASTSSEVANYGYTF.

V is TRBV10-3 and J is TRBJ1-5; D is perhaps TRBD1 (5 bases). The CDR3 covers 13 residues. Germline values: CDR1 ENHRY, CDR2 SYGVKD. V dropped 5 bases and J dropped 6 bases, with 11 bases sitting between them. CDR3 in DNA: TGTGCCATCAGTTCGGGGGTCAGTCAGCCCCAGCATTTT. It yields the protein CAISSGVSQPQHF.

The chain uses TRBV7-9 and TRBJ2-3; D is perhaps TRBD1 (6 bases). CDR3 length: 16 residues. Trimming removed 6 bases from V and 2 bases from J, with 18 bases in between. Germline CDR1 and CDR2: SEHNR and FQNEAQ (reference sequence). Written as DNA, the CDR3 is TGTGCCAGCAGTCCTGACAGGACTCTACCCACAGATACGCAGTATTTT. Its translation: CASSPDRTLPTDTQYF.

The sample holds one count of this clone. V usage is TRBV4-1 and J usage is TRBJ1-3; D gene unclear. V gave up 3 bases and J gave up 7 bases, with 16 bases separating them. The CDR3 is made up of 15 amino acids. The V gene's germline CDR1 is MGHRA and CDR2 YSYEKL. CDR3 sequence reads: CASSQTKGGSNTIYF. The DNA for the CDR3 is TGCGCCAGCAGCCAGACAAAGGGAGGCTCGAACACCATATATTTT.

This rearrangement joins TRBV5-6 to TRBJ2-7; TRBD1 is a possible D gene (5 bases). Germline loops: CDR1 SGHDT, CDR2 YYEEEE. V lost 1 base to trimming and J lost 4 bases, with 15 bases between them. The CDR3 runs 15 residues. CDR3 amino acids: CASSLLKGLGYEQYF. Written as DNA, the CDR3 is TGTGCCAGCAGCTTGCTCAAGGGGCTGGGGTACGAGCAGTACTTC.

As to this clone: The junction and the germline gene differ at one end; a read error may be behind it. The chain links TRBV7-9 to TRBJ1-2, with 7 bases aligning to TRBD1. Germline CDR1 reads SEHNR; CDR2 reads FQNEAQ (reference sequence). This CDR3 is built from 12 residues. CDR3 DNA sequence: TGTGCCAGCAGCTTGGAGGGGGCCGGCTCCACCTTC. It encodes CASSLEGAGSTF.

For the CDR3, the DNA is TGTGCCAGCAGCCAAGGACAGGACCAGTACGAGCAGTACTTC. This sequence encodes CASSQGQDQYEQYF. The chain has TRBV4-2 and TRBJ2-7; D is possibly TRBD1 (6 bases). Deletions cut 1 base from V and 4 bases from J, with 11 bases between. There are 14 residues in the CDR3. The V gene's germline CDR1 is LGHNA and CDR2 YNFKEQ.

The CDR3 DNA follows: TGCGCCAGCAGTTATGACCCCCGCGGAGAAAAACTGTTTTTT. Translation gives CASSYDPRGEKLFF. V is TRBV5-1 and J is TRBJ1-4; the D is unclear. The V end was cut by 5 bases, the J end by 8 bases, with 16 bases between. The CDR3 runs to 14 residues. Germline V gene sequence: CDR1 SGHRS, CDR2 YFSETQ.

The chain uses TRBV20-1 and TRBJ1-1; D ambiguous. The CDR3 consists of 11 residues. Germline CDR1 reads DFQATT; CDR2 reads SNEGSKA (reference sequence). The germline V and J ends were trimmed by 7 bases and 0 bases, with 6 bases remaining between them. CDR3 DNA: TGCAGTGTCCAATTGAACACTGAAGCTTTCTTT. Amino acids: CSVQLNTEAFF.

The chain links TRBV10-1 to TRBJ2-2, with unresolved D. Germline V gene sequence: CDR1 WNHNN, CDR2 SYGVQD (reference sequence). The CDR3 extends over 13 amino acids. Trimming removed 6 bases from V and 4 bases from J, with 9 bases in between. The CDR3 reads CASSPGSTGELFF. The CDR3 bases are TGCGCCAGCAGCCCGGGTAGCACCGGGGAGCTGTTTTTT.

The chain couples TRBV5-4 to TRBJ2-5; 8 positions match TRBD2. Germline V gene lookup returns CDR1 SGHNT and CDR2 YYREEE (reference sequence). Losses at the gene ends were 3 bases for V and 5 bases for J; bases not matched to a gene: 3. The CDR3 spans 13 residues. The CDR3 protein is CASSWRGAETQYF. The CDR3 region has the DNA TGTGCCAGCAGCTGGCGGGGGGCGGAGACCCAGTACTTC.

The chain links TRBV7-8 to TRBJ1-2, with D perhaps matching TRBD1 (6 bases). Germline CDR1 and CDR2: SGHVS and FQNEAQ. There are 12 residues in the CDR3. The V gene lost 3 bases and the J gene lost 4 bases, with 6 bases spanning the gap. DNA for the CDR3: TGTGCCAGCAGCTTGACAGGCTATGGCTACACCTTC. This sequence encodes CASSLTGYGYTF.

CDR3: CATSRNRENEQYF. For the CDR3, the DNA is TGTGCCACCAGCAGAAACCGGGAAAACGAGCAGTACTTC. The gene calls are TRBV15 and TRBJ2-7, with TRBD2 as a possible D gene (5 bases). CDR1 and CDR2 from the germline V gene are LNHNV and YYDKDF (reference sequence). The length of the CDR3 is 13 residues. V was trimmed by 2 bases and J by 5 bases, leaving 10 bases between them.

In this sample, this clone turned up once. V is TRBV5-1 and J is TRBJ2-7; D is perhaps TRBD1 (6 bases). Germline V gene sequence: CDR1 SGHRS, CDR2 YFSETQ. The CDR3 spans 13 residues. The ends were cut back, 4 bases at V and 6 bases at J, with 14 bases in the middle. The CDR3 loop reads CASSGTSLGEQYF. The DNA of the CDR3 is TGCGCCAGCAGCGGGACAAGCTTAGGCGAGCAGTACTTC.

V usage is TRBV10-2 and J usage is TRBJ1-1; D is unresolved. The CDR3 is 11 residues long. Looked up from germline, CDR1 is WSHSY and CDR2 is SAAADI. Trimming removed 6 bases from V and 3 bases from J, with 5 bases in between. CDR3 nucleotides: TGCGCCAGCAGGAGGGACACTGAAGCTTTCTTT. This encodes CASRRDTEAFF.